These 3 T cell receptor beta chains were sequenced from one sample in a study of T cell responses to AZD1222 COVID-19 vaccine. The protocol was immunoSEQ multiplex PCR, while the TCRdb copy is restricted to in-frame clones and leaves out a portion. The sample has 140,000 or so clones; roughly 92% are singletons. The specimen comprised peripheral blood, sampled on day 0 of AZD1222 vaccination. The source of these receptors is an adult in good health.

The chain couples TRBV7-9 to TRBJ1-1; D might be TRBD1 (5 bases). This CDR3 spans 13 amino acids. Trimming took 3 bases from V and 8 from J, leaving 13 bases between them. CDR1 is SEHNR and CDR2 is FQNEAQ in the germline V gene (reference sequence). In DNA form, the CDR3 reads TGTGCCAGCAGCTTCCAGGACGGGACCGAAGCTTTCTTT. It encodes CASSFQDGTEAFF.

The chain recombines TRBV28 with TRBJ2-7; D gene unclear. V lost 7 bases and J 2 bases, leaving 18 bases between the germline ends. Germline V gene lookup returns CDR1 MDHEN and CDR2 SYDVKM. CDR3 length: 15 amino acids. The CDR3 DNA is TGTGCCAGCAACCCACACCCCCCAGGCACCTACGAGCAGTACTTC. It is translated as CASNPHPPGTYEQYF.

The rearrangement joins TRBV11-2 to TRBJ2-5; tentatively, D is TRBD2 (6 bases). The V gene's germline CDR1 is SGHAT and CDR2 FQNNGV. CDR3 length: 14 amino acids. V lost 1 base and J lost 5, with 11 bases in between. As DNA, the CDR3 is TGTGCCAGCAGCTTAGGGCGGAGGGCGGAGACCCAGTACTTC. Its translation: CASSLGRRAETQYF.